This entry is about one T cell receptor beta chain. What it binds is not known. Assay: immunoSEQ multiplex PCR; the TCRdb copy retains only in-frame clones and omits some. This table has 150,000 to 180,000 clones, approximately 87% appearing once. The sample is drawn from a study of T cell responses to AZD1222 COVID-19 vaccine. Study findings and constraints: In all cases, repertoires were sampled only after the peak T cell response. Possibly, clonal diversity was underestimated; donors were largely white British and included more females. Unmutated variant regions reportedly attract nearly half of all spike-specific TCRs.

Germline CDR1 and CDR2: LNHDA and SQIVND (reference sequence). With 5 bases removed from V and 4 bases from J, the gap between germline ends came to 16 bases. The CDR3 totals 15 residues. V usage is TRBV19 and J usage is TRBJ2-3; D is perhaps TRBD1 or TRBD2 (6 bases each). The clonotype originates from an adult in good health. The source was peripheral blood, collected on day 0 of MenACWY control vaccination. CDR3 nucleotides: TGTGCCAGTAGTCCAAGGGCAGGGGAGGCAGATACGCAGTATTTT. It yields the protein CASSPRAGEADTQYF.